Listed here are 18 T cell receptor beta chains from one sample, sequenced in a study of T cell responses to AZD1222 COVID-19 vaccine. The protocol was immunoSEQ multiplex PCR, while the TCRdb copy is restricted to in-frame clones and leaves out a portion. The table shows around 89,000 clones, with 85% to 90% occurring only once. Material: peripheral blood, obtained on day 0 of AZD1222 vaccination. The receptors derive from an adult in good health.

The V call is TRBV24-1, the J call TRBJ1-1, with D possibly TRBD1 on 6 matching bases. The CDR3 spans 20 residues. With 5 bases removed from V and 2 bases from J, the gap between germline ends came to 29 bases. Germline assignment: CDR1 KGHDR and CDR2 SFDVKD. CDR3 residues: CATSARPGRIVEGGNTEAFF. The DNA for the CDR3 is TGTGCCACCAGTGCGCGACCGGGACGCATCGTCGAGGGGGGCAACACTGAAGCTTTCTTT.

In DNA form, the CDR3 reads TGTGCCAGCAGCTCCGGACAGGCGTCAGATACGCAGTATTTT. It codes for CASSSGQASDTQYF. This chain uses TRBV11-3 with TRBJ2-3; 7 nucleotides align to TRBD1. The CDR3 runs to 14 residues. The junction had 5 bases not matched to a gene; V was cut back by 4 bases and J by 4 bases. The germline gives CDR1 SGHNT, CDR2 YENEEA.

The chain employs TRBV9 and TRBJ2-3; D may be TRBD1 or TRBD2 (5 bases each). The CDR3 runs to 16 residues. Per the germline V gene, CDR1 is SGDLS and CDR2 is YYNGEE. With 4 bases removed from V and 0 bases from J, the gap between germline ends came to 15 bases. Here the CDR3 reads CASSSGTAPSTDTQYF. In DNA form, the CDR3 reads TGTGCCAGCAGCTCCGGGACCGCTCCTAGCACAGATACGCAGTATTTT.

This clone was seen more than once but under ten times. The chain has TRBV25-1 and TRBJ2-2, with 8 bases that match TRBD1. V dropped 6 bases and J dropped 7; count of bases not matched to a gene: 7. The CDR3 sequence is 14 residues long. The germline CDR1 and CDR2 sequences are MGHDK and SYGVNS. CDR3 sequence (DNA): TGTGCCAGCAGAAACAGGGGGTATGTCGGGGAGCTGTTTTTT. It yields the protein CASRNRGYVGELFF.

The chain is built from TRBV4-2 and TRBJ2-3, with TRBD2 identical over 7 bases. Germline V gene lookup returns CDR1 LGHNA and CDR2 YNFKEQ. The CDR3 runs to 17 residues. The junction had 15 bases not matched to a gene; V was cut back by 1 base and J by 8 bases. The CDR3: CASSQGSREALGSTQYF. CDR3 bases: TGTGCCAGCAGCCAAGGGTCCCGGGAGGCCCTCGGGAGTACGCAGTATTTT.

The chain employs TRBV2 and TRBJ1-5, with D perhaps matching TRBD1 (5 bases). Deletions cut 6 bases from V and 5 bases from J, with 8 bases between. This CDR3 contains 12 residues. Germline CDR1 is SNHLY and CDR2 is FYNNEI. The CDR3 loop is CASRGPDQPQHF. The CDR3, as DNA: TGTGCCAGCAGGGGACCCGATCAGCCCCAGCATTTT.

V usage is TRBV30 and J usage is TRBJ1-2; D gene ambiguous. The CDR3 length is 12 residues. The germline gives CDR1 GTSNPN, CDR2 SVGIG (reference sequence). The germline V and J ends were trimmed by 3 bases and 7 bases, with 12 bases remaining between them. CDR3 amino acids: CAWRRDQSGYTF. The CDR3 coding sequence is TGTGCCTGGAGGCGGGATCAAAGTGGCTACACCTTC. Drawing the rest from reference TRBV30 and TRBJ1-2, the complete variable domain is SQTIHQWPATLVQPVGSPLSLECTVEGTSNPNLYWYRQAAGRGLQLLFYSVGIGQISSEVPQNLSASRPQDRQFILSSKKLLLSDSGFYLCAWRRDQSGYTFGSGTRLTVV.

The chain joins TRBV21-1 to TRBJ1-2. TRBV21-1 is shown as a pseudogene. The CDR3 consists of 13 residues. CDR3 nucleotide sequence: TGTGCCAGCCGGGCTTCGGTGGGCTATGGCTACACCTTC. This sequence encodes CASRASVGYGYTF.

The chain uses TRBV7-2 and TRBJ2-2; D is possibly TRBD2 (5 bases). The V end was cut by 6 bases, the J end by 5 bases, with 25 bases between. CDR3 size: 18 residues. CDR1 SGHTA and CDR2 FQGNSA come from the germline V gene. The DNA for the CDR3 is TGTGCCAGCAGGGCCGGGATCCGACTCTTCGGCGGGACCGGGGAGCTGTTTTTT. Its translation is CASRAGIRLFGGTGELFF.

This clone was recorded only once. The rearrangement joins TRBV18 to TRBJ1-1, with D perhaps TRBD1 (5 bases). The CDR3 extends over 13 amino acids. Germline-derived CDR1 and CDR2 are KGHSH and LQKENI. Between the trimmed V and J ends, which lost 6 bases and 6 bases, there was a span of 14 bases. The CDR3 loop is CASSLQGQAEAFF. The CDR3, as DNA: TGTGCCAGCTCGCTGCAGGGTCAAGCTGAAGCTTTCTTT.

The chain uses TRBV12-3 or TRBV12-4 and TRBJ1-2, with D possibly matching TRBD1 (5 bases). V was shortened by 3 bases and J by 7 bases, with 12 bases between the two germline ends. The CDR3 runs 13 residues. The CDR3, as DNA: TGTGCCAGCAGTTTCTCGGCAGGGCGTGGCTACACCTTC. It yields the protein CASSFSAGRGYTF.

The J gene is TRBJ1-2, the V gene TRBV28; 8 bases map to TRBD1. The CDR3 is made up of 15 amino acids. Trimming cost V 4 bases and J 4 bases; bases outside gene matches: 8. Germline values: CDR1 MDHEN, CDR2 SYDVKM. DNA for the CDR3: TGTGCCAGCAGTTCGGGAGGGACAGGCTTCTATGGCTACACCTTC. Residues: CASSSGGTGFYGYTF.

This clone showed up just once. The CDR3 nucleotides read TGTGCCAGCTCACCGGACTCGGCTAACTATGGCTACACCTTC. It yields the protein CASSPDSANYGYTF. The chain carries TRBV18 and TRBJ1-2; D remains unclear. Germline V lookup: CDR1 KGHSH, CDR2 LQKENI. This CDR3 is 14 amino acids long. The ends were cut back, 3 bases at V and 0 bases at J, with 8 bases in the middle.

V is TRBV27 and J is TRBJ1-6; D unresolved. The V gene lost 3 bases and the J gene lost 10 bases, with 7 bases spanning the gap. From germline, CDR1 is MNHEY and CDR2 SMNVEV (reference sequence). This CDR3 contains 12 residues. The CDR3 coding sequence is TGTGCCAGCAGTTTCGGTGACTCACCCCTCCACTTT. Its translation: CASSFGDSPLHF.

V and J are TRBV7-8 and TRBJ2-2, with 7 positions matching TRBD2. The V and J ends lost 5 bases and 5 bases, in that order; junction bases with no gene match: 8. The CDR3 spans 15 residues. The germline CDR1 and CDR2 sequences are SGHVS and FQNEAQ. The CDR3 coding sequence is TGTGCCAGCAGCCCGTGGGAGGGAGCAACCGGGGAGCTGTTTTTT. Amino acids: CASSPWEGATGELFF.

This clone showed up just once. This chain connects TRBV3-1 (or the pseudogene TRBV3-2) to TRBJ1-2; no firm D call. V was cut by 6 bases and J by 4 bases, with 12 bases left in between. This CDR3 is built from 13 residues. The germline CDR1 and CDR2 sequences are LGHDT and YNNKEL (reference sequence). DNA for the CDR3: TGTGCCAGCAGTACTGAAAGGAGCTATGGCTACACCTTC. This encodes CASSTERSYGYTF.

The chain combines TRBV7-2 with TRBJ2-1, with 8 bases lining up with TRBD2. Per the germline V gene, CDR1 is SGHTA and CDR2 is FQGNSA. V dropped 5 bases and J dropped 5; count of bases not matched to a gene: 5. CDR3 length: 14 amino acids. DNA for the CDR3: TGTGCCAGCAGCCCGACTAGCGCCAACAATGAGCAGTTCTTC. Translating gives CASSPTSANNEQFF.

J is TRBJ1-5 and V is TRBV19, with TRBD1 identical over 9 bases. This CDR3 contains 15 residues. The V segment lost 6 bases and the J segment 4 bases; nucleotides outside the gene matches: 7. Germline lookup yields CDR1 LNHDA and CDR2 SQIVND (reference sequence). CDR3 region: CASSLWTGANQPQHF. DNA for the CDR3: TGTGCCAGTAGCCTTTGGACAGGGGCTAATCAGCCCCAGCATTTT.